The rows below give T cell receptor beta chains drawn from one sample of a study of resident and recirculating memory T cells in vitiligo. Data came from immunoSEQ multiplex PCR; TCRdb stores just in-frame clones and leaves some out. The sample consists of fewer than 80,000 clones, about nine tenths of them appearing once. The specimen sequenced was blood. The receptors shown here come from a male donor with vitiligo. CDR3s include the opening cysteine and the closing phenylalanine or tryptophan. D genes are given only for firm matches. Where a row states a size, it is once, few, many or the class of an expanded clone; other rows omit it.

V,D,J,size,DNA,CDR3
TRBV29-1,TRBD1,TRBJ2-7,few,TGCAGCGTCGGGGGACAGGGGAACTCCTACGAGCAGTACTTC,CSVGGQGNSYEQYF
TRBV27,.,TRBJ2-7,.,TGTGCCAGCAGTTTATCGATAAACGGAGGAGGGTCCGAGCAGTACTTC,CASSLSINGGGSEQYF
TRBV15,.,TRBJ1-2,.,TGTGCCACCAGCAGAGAGGGCAGGGGTGGTGGCTACACCTTC,CATSREGRGGGYTF
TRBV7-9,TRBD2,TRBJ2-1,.,TGTGCCAGCAGCTTAAGCACTAGCGGTCACAATGAGCAGTTCTTC,CASSLSTSGHNEQFF
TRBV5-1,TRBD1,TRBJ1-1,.,TGCGCCAGCAGCTCTGGGACAGGGGAAACTGAAGCTTTCTTT,CASSSGTGETEAFF
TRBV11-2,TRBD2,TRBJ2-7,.,TGTGCCAGCAGCTGGACTCCGGGACTAGCGGGACAGAGCTCCTACGAGCAGTACTTC,CASSWTPGLAGQSSYEQYF
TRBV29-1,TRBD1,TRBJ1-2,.,TGCAGCGTTGAATCGACAGGGGGGGGGTACTATGGCTACACCTTC,CSVESTGGGYYGYTF
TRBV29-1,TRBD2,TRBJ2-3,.,TGCAGCGTTGTTGGCGGGGGGGCCCCAGATACGCAGTATTTT,CSVVGGGAPDTQYF
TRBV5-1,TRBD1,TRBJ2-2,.,TGCGCCAGCAGCTTTGGACAGGATCTAGGGACCGGGGAGCTGTTTTTT,CASSFGQDLGTGELFF
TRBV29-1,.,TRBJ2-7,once,TGCAGCGGGACTTTCTCCTACGAGCAGTACTTC,CSGTFSYEQYF
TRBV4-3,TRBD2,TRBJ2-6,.,TGCGCCAGCAGCCCTAGACTAGCGGTGATCCTCTCTGGGGCCAACGTCCTGACTTTC,CASSPRLAVILSGANVLTF
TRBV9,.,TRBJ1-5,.,TGTGCCAGCAGCTCCACAGGGTTGGGCAATCAGCCCCAGCATTTT,CASSSTGLGNQPQHF
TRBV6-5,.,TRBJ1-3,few,TGTGCCAGCAGTTACTCGACAGGAAGCTCTGGAAACACCATATATTTT,CASSYSTGSSGNTIYF
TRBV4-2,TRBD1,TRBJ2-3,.,TGTGCCAGCAGCCAAGGGGGAACCTTACAGGGGTCAGATACGCAGTATTTT,CASSQGGTLQGSDTQYF
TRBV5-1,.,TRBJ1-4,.,TGCGCCAGCAGCCCGGGGGGGCTAGATGAAAAACTGTTTTTT,CASSPGGLDEKLFF
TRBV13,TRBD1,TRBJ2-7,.,TGTGCCAGCAGCCTAGGCCCGGACAGGGTCTACGAGCAGTACTTC,CASSLGPDRVYEQYF
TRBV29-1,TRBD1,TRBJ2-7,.,TGCAGCGTTGAAGATGACAGGGGCGACGAGCAGTACTTC,CSVEDDRGDEQYF
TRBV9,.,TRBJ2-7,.,TGTGCCAGCAGCTTACGGCGGGGCGGGGACGAGCAGTACTTC,CASSLRRGGDEQYF
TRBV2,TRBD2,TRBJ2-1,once,TGTGCCAGCAGCCTGACTAGCGGGGGGGCCAATGAGCAGTTCTTC,CASSLTSGGANEQFF
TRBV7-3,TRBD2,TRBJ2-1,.,TGTGCCAGCAGCTTATCCGGGGGGACGAATGAGCAGTTCTTC,CASSLSGGTNEQFF
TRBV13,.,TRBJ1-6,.,TGTGCCAGCAGCCCCCGAGGTAATTCACCCCTCCACTTT,CASSPRGNSPLHF
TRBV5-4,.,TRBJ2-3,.,TGTGCCAGCAGCTATTTCCAGACTCGATATACGCAGTATTTT,CASSYFQTRYTQYF
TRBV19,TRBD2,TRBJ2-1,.,TGTGCCAGTAGTAATTGGGCTAACGGGGGGGCCAATGAGCAGTTCTTC,CASSNWANGGANEQFF
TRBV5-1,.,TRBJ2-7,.,TGCGCCAGCAGCCCAGCGCATTTCTCAGGGGACGAGCAGTACTTC,CASSPAHFSGDEQYF
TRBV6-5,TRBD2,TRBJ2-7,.,TGTGCCAGCAGTTTGGCCCGGGGGGGCTACGAGCAGTACTTC,CASSLARGGYEQYF